This T cell receptor (beta chain) came from a study of cytomegalovirus exposure and HLA in healthy donors. The study ran its PCR with 60 Vbeta and 13 Jbeta primers. Sequencing was performed with immunoSEQ multiplex PCR; in TCRdb, only in-frame clones are kept and a portion is missing. The sample contains 150,000 to 200,000 clones, less than 90% of which appear only once. A remark on this clone: Its specificity is unknown.

Study-wide results and caveats: Later, an analysis found that common viral pathogens appeared to be linked with several of the most significant clusters.

J gave up 0 bases and V 1 base, and 6 bases lay outside the gene matches. CDR1 is SGHAT and CDR2 is FQNNGV in the germline V gene. The CDR3 runs to 19 residues. The receptor was derived from a male donor in good health and CMV-seropositive. The sequenced sample consisted of PBMCs. The V and J genes are TRBV11-2 and TRBJ2-1; 13 positions agree with TRBD2. The CDR3: CASSLAGTSGASSYNEQFF. The CDR3 region has the DNA TGTGCCAGCAGCTTAGCTGGGACTAGCGGGGCGAGCTCCTACAATGAGCAGTTCTTC.